The 16 T cell receptor beta chains below come from one sample, sequenced in a study of blood T cell repertoires in COVID-19. Produced via immunoSEQ multiplex PCR; TCRdb's table is partial and in-frame only. The sample lists 20,000 to 30,000 clones, around 89% occurring once. Specimen: peripheral blood. These TCRs come from a man in his 70s with acute or convalescent COVID-19.

The J gene is TRBJ2-1, the V gene TRBV4-1, with 10 bases identical to TRBD2. Unmatched junction bases numbered 13, after V lost 0 bases and J lost 8 bases. Germline V gene lookup returns CDR1 MGHRA and CDR2 YSYEKL. CDR3 length: 18 amino acids. The CDR3 spells CASSQESQELAGVDEQFF. CDR3 coding DNA: TGCGCCAGCAGCCAAGAGTCCCAGGAGCTAGCGGGAGTCGATGAGCAGTTCTTC.

The chain joins TRBV4-2 to TRBJ2-7; a weak D match, TRBD1 (6 bases). Germline CDR1 is LGHNA and CDR2 is YNFKEQ. There are 14 residues in the CDR3. Between the trimmed V and J ends, which lost 4 bases and 0 bases, there was a span of 10 bases. CDR3 loop: CASSRDRLSYEQYF. DNA for the CDR3: TGTGCCAGCAGCCGAGACAGGCTCTCCTACGAGCAGTACTTC.

The chain recombines TRBV14 with TRBJ2-1, with 9 bases aligning to TRBD1. This CDR3 has 16 residues. The J segment lost 6 bases and the V segment lost 3 bases, leaving 9 bases of the junction unmatched. Germline assignment: CDR1 SGHDN and CDR2 FVKESK. This CDR3 reads CASSQFPGQGSNEQFF. The DNA for the CDR3 is TGTGCCAGCAGCCAGTTTCCGGGACAGGGAAGCAATGAGCAGTTCTTC.

The chain couples TRBV9 to TRBJ1-1; the D is unclear. The germline V gene has CDR1 SGDLS and CDR2 YYNGEE. The CDR3 is 15 amino acids. V was clipped by 0 bases and J by 0 bases, with 9 bases between them. The CDR3 DNA sequence: TGTGCCAGCAGCGTAGGCGGAGCCATGAACACTGAAGCTTTCTTT. Amino acids: CASSVGGAMNTEAFF.

V is TRBV19 and J is TRBJ2-3; perhaps TRBD2 as D (5 bases). V was cut by 6 bases and J by 3 bases, with 13 bases left in between. The germline V gene encodes CDR1 LNHDA and CDR2 SQIVND (reference sequence). This CDR3 spans 14 amino acids. The CDR3 DNA follows: TGTGCCAGTAGGGGAGAGGGCAGGACAGATACGCAGTATTTT. Its protein product is CASRGEGRTDTQYF.

This chain joins TRBV7-2 and TRBJ1-1; D remains unclear. The V gene's germline CDR1 is SGHTA and CDR2 FQGNSA. The CDR3 totals 13 residues. V lost 1 base and J 3 bases, leaving 6 bases between the germline ends. The CDR3 here is CASSLGLDTEAFF. In DNA form, the CDR3 reads TGTGCCAGCAGCTTAGGACTAGACACTGAAGCTTTCTTT.

This chain connects TRBV28 to TRBJ2-7; 9 bases line up with TRBD1. Germline CDR1 and CDR2: MDHEN and SYDVKM. This CDR3 has 16 amino acids. Germline trimming cut 2 bases from V and 3 bases from J; bases unmatched to any gene: 8. CDR3 sequence (DNA): TGTGCCAGCAGTTTAAGCTCGACAGGGGGTCACTACGAGCAGTACTTC. Its protein is CASSLSSTGGHYEQYF.

The chain carries TRBV11-2 and TRBJ1-1, with a tentative D call TRBD1 (6 bases). The germline gives CDR1 SGHAT, CDR2 FQNNGV. This CDR3 comprises 15 residues. Trimming took off 2 bases at V and 0 bases at J, with 10 bases between the two ends. The CDR3 region is CASSLTGHMNTEAFF. CDR3 in DNA: TGTGCCAGCAGCTTAACAGGGCACATGAACACTGAAGCTTTCTTT.

This rearrangement joins TRBV5-1 to TRBJ2-7; D perhaps matches TRBD2 (5 bases). Germline CDR1 is SGHRS and CDR2 is YFSETQ. The CDR3 has 13 residues. V was shortened by 4 bases and J by 1 base, with 9 bases between the two germline ends. The CDR3 is CASSPPGSYEQYF. CDR3 nucleotide sequence: TGCGCCAGCAGCCCCCCGGGGTCCTACGAGCAGTACTTC.

This clone was detected once. This chain uses TRBV7-9 with TRBJ1-1; no firm D call. V lost 5 bases, J lost 0 bases, and 16 bases lay in between. This CDR3 contains 16 residues. Germline CDR1 is SEHNR and CDR2 is FQNEAQ (reference sequence). The CDR3 bases are TGTGCCAGCAGCACCCTAGAATCTTCTATGAACACTGAAGCTTTCTTT. Translation: CASSTLESSMNTEAFF.

In DNA form, the CDR3 reads TGTGCCAGCAGCTTAAATCGGGCTCCAGCGGGGGACACCATATATTTT. Protein product: CASSLNRAPAGDTIYF. This chain joins TRBV7-2 and TRBJ1-3; D may be TRBD1 (5 bases). The CDR3 contains 16 residues. Germline V gene lookup returns CDR1 SGHTA and CDR2 FQGNSA. V lost 2 bases and J lost 8, with 19 bases in between.

The rearrangement uses TRBV5-1 and TRBJ1-4, with TRBD1 matching over 10 bases. Germline values: CDR1 SGHRS, CDR2 YFSETQ. Unmatched junction bases numbered 7, after V lost 4 bases and J lost 7 bases. This CDR3 is 15 amino acids long. The CDR3 nucleotides read TGCGCCAGCAGCGAACGACAGGGGGCAAGTGAAAAACTGTTTTTT. This sequence encodes CASSERQGASEKLFF.

This rearrangement joins TRBV7-9 to TRBJ2-7; TRBD1 aligns across 8 bases. The V and J ends lost 5 bases and 2 bases, in that order; junction bases with no gene match: 5. Germline V gene sequence: CDR1 SEHNR, CDR2 FQNEAQ (reference sequence). This CDR3 contains 14 residues. CDR3 DNA: TGTGCCAGCAGCCCCGGACAGGGCACCTACGAGCAGTACTTC. Its protein product is CASSPGQGTYEQYF.

The chain recombines TRBV7-3 with TRBJ2-7; 7 nucleotides match TRBD1. This CDR3 spans 13 amino acids. CDR1 is SGHTA, CDR2 FQGTGA, per germline. V lost 5 bases and J lost 5; bases outside the gene matches: 6. CDR3: CASSDRVLDEQYF. The CDR3 DNA is TGTGCCAGCAGCGACAGGGTCCTCGACGAGCAGTACTTC.

The chain uses TRBV9 and TRBJ2-5; possible D gene TRBD1, 6 bases. CDR1 is SGDLS and CDR2 is YYNGEE in the germline V gene. This CDR3 contains 15 residues. The germline V and J ends were trimmed by 4 bases and 4 bases, with 17 bases remaining between them. The CDR3 protein is CASSSHRVTGETQYF. The CDR3 DNA follows: TGTGCCAGCAGCTCCCACAGGGTGACAGGAGAGACCCAGTACTTC.

V usage is TRBV5-4 and J usage is TRBJ2-3; TRBD2 agrees at 7 bases. Germline loops: CDR1 SGHNT, CDR2 YYREEE (reference sequence). This CDR3 spans 15 amino acids. With 3 bases clipped from V and 5 bases from J, the junction kept 9 bases outside the gene matches. The CDR3 here is CASSSGLDAQDTQYF. Here the CDR3 DNA reads TGTGCCAGCAGCTCTGGACTAGACGCCCAAGATACGCAGTATTTT.